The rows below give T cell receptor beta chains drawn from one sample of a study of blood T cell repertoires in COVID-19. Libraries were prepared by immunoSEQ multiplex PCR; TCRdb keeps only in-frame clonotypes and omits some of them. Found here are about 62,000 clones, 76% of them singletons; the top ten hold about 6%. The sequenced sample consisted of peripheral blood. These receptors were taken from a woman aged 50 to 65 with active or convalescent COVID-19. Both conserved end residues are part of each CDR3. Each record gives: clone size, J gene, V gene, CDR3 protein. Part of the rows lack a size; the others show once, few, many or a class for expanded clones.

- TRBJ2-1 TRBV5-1 CASIGAPGVNEQFF
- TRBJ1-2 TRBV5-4 CASSPDRGLHYGYTF
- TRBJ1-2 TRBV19 CASRQGMLANYGYTF
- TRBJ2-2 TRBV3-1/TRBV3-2 CASSRFRGRPTGELFF
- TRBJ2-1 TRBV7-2 CASSPDRHNEQFF
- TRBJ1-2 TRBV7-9 CASSLITGGGHTF
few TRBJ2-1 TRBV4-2 CASSQVGGQGDNEQFF
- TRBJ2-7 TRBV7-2 CASSPWTSGALTYEQYF
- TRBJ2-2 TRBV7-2 CASSFRGVTGELFF
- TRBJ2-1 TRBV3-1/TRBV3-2 CASSQQDRVTDNEQFF
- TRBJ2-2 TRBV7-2 CASRRPLVGTSTGELFF
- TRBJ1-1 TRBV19 CASSPVGGRGTEAFF
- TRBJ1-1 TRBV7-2 CASSLQGAGAFF
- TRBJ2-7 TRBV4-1 CASSQEQGVYEQYF
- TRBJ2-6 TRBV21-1 CASSTDSLSGANVLTF
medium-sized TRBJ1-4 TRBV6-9 CASNPGQGMNKLFF
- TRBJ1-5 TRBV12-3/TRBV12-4 CASSSRGQPQHF
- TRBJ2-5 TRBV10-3 CAISDYDGGMAVETQYF
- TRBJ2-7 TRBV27 CASSSGRLAGGNEQYF
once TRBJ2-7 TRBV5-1 CASSAGQGVIFEQYF
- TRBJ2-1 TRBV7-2 CASSTDWTSGQFF
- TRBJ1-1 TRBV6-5 CATFKRGDTEAFF
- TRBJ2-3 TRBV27 CASSQREGRDTQYF
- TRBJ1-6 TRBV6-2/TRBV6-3 CASSYRQPVDNSPLHF
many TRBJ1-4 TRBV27 CASSGTGPTNEKLFF
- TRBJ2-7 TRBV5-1 CASSLGGLAPEQYF
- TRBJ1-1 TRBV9 CASTAIGGNTEAFF
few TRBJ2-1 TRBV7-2 CASSPGGLAGGGYNEQFF
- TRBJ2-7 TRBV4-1 CASSQESSGLSYEQYF
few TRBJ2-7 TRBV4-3 CASSQEWTGSYEQYF
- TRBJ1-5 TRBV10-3 CAISGAGIEDQPQHF
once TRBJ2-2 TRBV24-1 CATSQGGMTGELFF
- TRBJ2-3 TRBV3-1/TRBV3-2 CASRLEGRTDTQYF
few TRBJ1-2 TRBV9 CASSGGRILDYGYTF
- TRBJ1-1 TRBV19 CASSPRIDTEAFF
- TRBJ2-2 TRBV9 CASSVAPDRGSGELFF
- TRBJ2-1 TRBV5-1 CASSLVQALYNEQFF
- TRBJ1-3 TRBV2 CASSVDRANTIYF
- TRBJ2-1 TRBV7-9 CASVAGAFHEQFF
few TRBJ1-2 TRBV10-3 CAISESRSNYGYTF